Listed here are 7 T cell receptor beta chains from one sample, sequenced in a study of low-dose radiotherapy and immunotherapy resistance in tumors. Priming of first-strand cDNA relied on TRAV- and TRBV-specific primers (covering alpha and beta chains). A roughly 19-cycle PCR with a constant-region primer and V-primer adapter amplified TCRs. MiXCR, run by TCRdb on the reads, gives a single entry per CDR3 protein. This table holds roughly 30,000 distinct CDR3 sequences, 49% found once. Specified time point: after trial treatment. As to treatment: LDRT plus nivolumab, ipilimumab, low-dose cyclophosphamide and aspirin (RACIN trial). The input for sequencing was PBMCs, taken after low-dose radiotherapy plus immunotherapy. The receptors were sampled from a male donor with gallbladder cancer.

In this sample, this clonotype turned up a few times. A far larger clone lies a single base away; this is likely a read error. V is TRBV2 and J is TRBJ2-4; 9 positions agree with TRBD1. V dropped 6 bases and J dropped 13; count of bases not matched to a gene: 19. CDR1 is SNHLY, CDR2 FYNNEI, per germline. The CDR3 is 16 amino acids. The CDR3 region has the DNA TGTGCCAGCAGGTTTTCTTCCGGGACAGGGACCAATGAGCAGTACTTC. This codes for CASRFSSGTGTNEQYF.

Points on this clonotype: It is likely a read error: a sequence one base away is far more abundant. V gene TRBV28 combines with J gene TRBJ2-7, with D possibly being TRBD1 or TRBD2 (6 bases each). Per germline, CDR1 MDHEN and CDR2 SYDVKM. The V end was cut by 8 bases, the J end by 8 bases, with 19 bases between. CDR3 length: 13 amino acids. CDR3 bases: TGTGCCAGCTGGGGAGGACAGTCTTTTAAGCAGTACTTC. It specifies CASWGGQSFKQYF.

In DNA, the CDR3 is TGTGCCAGCAGTTTTGGGTCAAGCACAGATACGCAGTATTTT. This encodes CASSFGSSTDTQYF. The rearrangement joins TRBV12-3 or TRBV12-4 to TRBJ2-3; no firm D call. This CDR3 has 14 amino acids. Trimming took 3 bases from V and 0 from J, leaving 7 bases between them.

This clonotype has ten or more counts. V usage is TRBV28 and J usage is TRBJ2-1; 8 positions agree with TRBD1. Looked up from germline, CDR1 is MDHEN and CDR2 is SYDVKM. With V trimmed by 6 bases and J by 7 bases, 11 bases remained unmatched. This CDR3 has 15 residues. In nucleotides, the CDR3 is TGTGCCAGCAGCGGACAGGGCTTGGTAGGGAATGAGCAGTTCTTC. Its translation: CASSGQGLVGNEQFF. The variable domain in full, completed from reference TRBV28 and TRBJ2-1, reads DVKVTQSSRYLVKRTGEKVFLECVQDMDHENMFWYRQDPGLGLRLIYFSYDVKMKEKGDIPEGYSVSREKKERFSLILESASTNQTSMYLCASSGQGLVGNEQFFGPGTRLTVL.

The J gene is TRBJ1-2, the V gene TRBV20-1; D is uncertain. Trimming pared 6 bases from V and 8 bases from J, leaving 10 bases between. The CDR3 runs 10 residues. CDR1 is DFQATT, CDR2 SNEGSKA, per germline (reference sequence). CDR3 sequence reads: CSADRTGYTF. For the CDR3, the DNA is TGCAGTGCCGACCGCACGGGCTACACCTTC.

V is TRBV28 and J is TRBJ2-5; 10 bases are shared with TRBD1. CDR1 and CDR2 (germline): MDHEN, SYDVKM. J lost 1 base, V lost 7 bases, and 6 bases had no gene match. The length of the CDR3 is 15 residues. The chain's CDR3 is CASKRGQGFQETQYF. The CDR3 bases are TGTGCCAGCAAGAGGGGACAGGGGTTCCAAGAGACCCAGTACTTC.

As regards this clonotype: With only one base between it and a far larger clone, this is likely a read error. The chain combines TRBV26 with TRBJ1-5; TRBD1, the D gene given by the table, was not confirmed from the DNA. TRBV26 constitutes a pseudogene. This CDR3 comprises 16 residues. Written as DNA, the CDR3 is TGTGCCAGCAACTTAGCTTCAGGGGGAGGTGGGCAGCCCCAGCATTTT. Translated: CASNLASGGGGQPQHF.